This T cell receptor (beta chain) was identified in a study of blood T cells in healthy people across ages. This clonotype was counted a single time. Its target is unknown. Study outcomes and limitations: While age rose, TCR beta diversity per million T cells dropped in a roughly linear way.

The authors ran a second PCR of about 6 to 11 cycles using a sample-barcoded 5' primer and a J-beta primer mix. Every single cDNA molecule received a tag from a template-switch adaptor with 12 random nucleotides. CDR3-containing paired-end reads numbering at least 3 million came from each sample. TCRdb reanalysed the 5' RACE reads using MiXCR and keeps one entry per CDR3 protein. The sample gives 450,000 to 700,000 distinct CDR3 sequences, 27% of which show up once; around 18% is in the top ten. This receptor was obtained from a woman aged 70 to 79 in good health. Material for sequencing was blood.

The CDR3 coding sequence is TGCAGTGCTACCGGACAGGGACCATCTGAAGCTTTCTTT. Translating it yields CSATGQGPSEAFF. J is TRBJ1-1 and V is TRBV20-1, with TRBD1 matching over 8 bases. CDR1 and CDR2 from the germline V gene are DFQATT and SNEGSKA (reference sequence). V trimming: 4 bases; J trimming: 6 bases; junction bases outside the gene matches: 7. CDR3 size: 13 residues.